A single sample is the source of the 10 T cell receptor beta chains below, sequenced in a study of blood T cell repertoires in COVID-19. TCRdb keeps only in-frame clones here, not all; method: immunoSEQ multiplex PCR. Found here are under 80,000 clones, about 80% of them singletons; the top ten hold 30% to 40%. Sequencing used peripheral blood. These receptors were taken from a human donor in a cohort sampled during active COVID-19.

The rearrangement uses TRBV18 and TRBJ2-1; 10 nucleotides align to TRBD2. Germline V lookup: CDR1 KGHSH, CDR2 LQKENI. Trimming cost V 2 bases and J 7 bases; bases outside gene matches: 11. The CDR3 has 17 residues. In DNA, the CDR3 is TGTGCCAGCTCACCAACCCTTTCTAGCGGGAGTAGAAATGAGCAGTTCTTC. This codes for CASSPTLSSGSRNEQFF.

The chain links TRBV19 to TRBJ1-4; no clear D gene. The length of the CDR3 is 16 residues. CDR1 and CDR2 (germline): LNHDA, SQIVND (reference sequence). V dropped 5 bases and J dropped 0 bases, with 13 bases sitting between them. DNA of the CDR3: TGTGCCAGTAGTGATCATTCTACGGCAACTAATGAAAAACTGTTTTTT. Protein product: CASSDHSTATNEKLFF.

V and J are TRBV7-3 and TRBJ2-3; D possibly corresponds to TRBD1 (5 bases). CDR3 length: 15 amino acids. V lost 1 base to trimming and J lost 4 bases, with 12 bases between them. CDR1 is SGHTA and CDR2 is FQGTGA in the germline V gene. CDR3: CASSLRQGGADTQYF. CDR3 sequence (DNA): TGTGCCAGCAGCTTAAGGCAGGGTGGCGCAGATACGCAGTATTTT.

This chain links TRBV28 with TRBJ1-6; D may be TRBD1 (6 bases). With 5 bases removed from V and 11 bases from J, the gap between germline ends came to 10 bases. The CDR3 totals 12 residues. Germline V gene sequence: CDR1 MDHEN, CDR2 SYDVKM. CDR3 in amino acids: CASSLQGTPLHF. For the CDR3, the DNA is TGTGCCAGCAGTCTACAGGGCACACCCCTCCACTTT.

CDR3 bases: TGTGCCAGCAGCTTGGACTTGACTAGCGGGAGGGCCAACGTCCTGACTTTC. Encoded protein: CASSLDLTSGRANVLTF. This chain uses TRBV7-8 with TRBJ2-6; TRBD2 matches at 11 bases. Unmatched junction bases numbered 6, after V lost 3 bases and J lost 5 bases. Germline V gene lookup returns CDR1 SGHVS and CDR2 FQNEAQ. The CDR3 has 17 amino acids.

This chain connects TRBV19 to TRBJ2-2; TRBD2 aligns across 14 bases. V was pared by 6 bases and J by 6 bases, with 9 bases of the junction left unmatched. The CDR3 extends over 17 amino acids. Germline CDR1 reads LNHDA; CDR2 reads SQIVND (reference sequence). CDR3 region: CASRLPGLAGESGELFF. In nucleotides, the CDR3 is TGTGCCAGTAGGCTACCGGGACTAGCGGGAGAGTCCGGGGAGCTGTTTTTT.

This chain uses TRBV3-1 (or the pseudogene TRBV3-2) with TRBJ2-3, with D possibly TRBD2 on 5 matching bases. The V gene lost 0 bases and the J gene lost 5 bases, with 9 bases spanning the gap. The CDR3 consists of 14 residues. The germline V gene has CDR1 LGHDT and CDR2 YNNKEL (reference sequence). In DNA form, the CDR3 reads TGTGCCAGCAGCCAAGATCCCACTAGAGATACGCAGTATTTT. It codes for CASSQDPTRDTQYF.

The table lists this clone with a few counts. The chain links TRBV13 to TRBJ2-2; TRBD2 agrees at 7 bases. V was clipped by 5 bases and J by 2 bases; unmatched bases: 14. The length of the CDR3 is 18 residues. Germline CDR1 reads PRHDT; CDR2 reads FYEKMQ (reference sequence). Written as DNA, the CDR3 is TGTGCCAGCAGCAACTGGGCGGTTAGCGGGTTAAACACCGGGGAGCTGTTTTTT. Encoded protein: CASSNWAVSGLNTGELFF.

On this clone: The junction shows a germline mismatch at one end, possibly a read error. The V gene is TRBV29-1, the J gene TRBJ2-1, with 8 bases matching TRBD2. CDR3 length equals 13 residues. Germline V gives CDR1 SQVTM, CDR2 ANQGSEA. The CDR3 DNA reads as TGCAGCGTCAGCCCCCCGACGGGGGGGAAATTGATCTTC. Protein sequence: CSVSPPTGGKLIF.

The V and J genes are TRBV30 and TRBJ2-3; tentatively, D is TRBD2 (6 bases). The V end was cut by 4 bases, the J end by 6 bases, with 14 bases between. The CDR3 loop spans 13 amino acids. The germline V gene encodes CDR1 GTSNPN and CDR2 SVGIG (reference sequence). Here the CDR3 reads CAWMAGIADTQYF. The CDR3 nucleotides are TGTGCCTGGATGGCGGGGATAGCGGATACGCAGTATTTT.